This T cell receptor (beta chain) originates from a study of early T cells in non-severe SARS-CoV-2 infection. TCRdb itself ran the 5' RACE reads through MiXCR, one entry per CDR3 protein. The sample carries about 49,000 distinct CDR3 sequences, approximately 12% recorded once. This clonotype turned up a few times. The CDR3 runs to 14 residues. CDR1 is LNHDA and CDR2 is SQIVND in the germline V gene (reference sequence). Trimming removed 3 bases at V and 7 bases at J, with 12 bases between. The genes are TRBV19 and TRBJ1-4; no clear D. Sequencing used whole blood. The receptor's source is an adult who was a healthcare worker with PCR-confirmed SARS-CoV-2 infection or an uninfected control (not recorded which). The CDR3 loop reads CASSMGTGVEKLFF. The DNA of the CDR3 is TGTGCCAGTAGTATGGGCACGGGAGTTGAAAAACTGTTTTTT.